These 23 T cell receptor beta chains share one sample of origin, sequenced in a study of T cell repertoires in cytomegalovirus infection. MiXCR, run by TCRdb on the reads, gives a single entry per CDR3 protein. The table has roughly 600,000 distinct CDR3 sequences, around 24% seen once. Source material: CD8+ T cells from PBMCs. The source of these receptors is a human donor in good health (CMV status not recorded). Some clones in this sample may be carry-over from other donors' samples.

This clonotype occurred many times. The rearrangement joins TRBV12-3 or TRBV12-4 to TRBJ1-2; D is uncertain. V lost 0 bases and J lost 4, with 9 bases in between. The CDR3 length is 14 residues. In DNA form, the CDR3 reads TGTGCCAGCAGTTTAGCGCCCAGAACCTATGGCTACACCTTC. Its protein product is CASSLAPRTYGYTF.

This clonotype came up many times. The chain combines TRBV28 with TRBJ2-1; no clear D gene. The V end was cut by 3 bases, the J end by 0 bases, with 6 bases between. CDR1 and CDR2 from the germline V gene are MDHEN and SYDVKM. CDR3 length: 14 amino acids. This CDR3 reads CASSFVSSYNEQFF. DNA for the CDR3: TGTGCCAGCAGTTTCGTAAGCTCCTACAATGAGCAGTTCTTC.

This clonotype was detected only a few times. This chain links TRBV28 with TRBJ1-1; unclear D gene. V was pared by 4 bases and J by 7 bases, with 10 bases between. Germline values: CDR1 MDHEN, CDR2 SYDVKM. This CDR3 contains 12 residues. The CDR3 bases are TGTGCCAGCAGTTGGACGGACCTTGAAGCTTTCTTT. It translates to CASSWTDLEAFF.

The genes are TRBV4-1 and TRBJ1-1, with no clear D. Trimming removed 1 base at V and 1 base at J, with 7 bases between. Germline V CDR1 and CDR2: MGHRA, YSYEKL. This CDR3 is 14 amino acids long. For the CDR3, the DNA is TGCGCCAGCAGCCAAGCAGACCCGAACACTGAAGCTTTCTTT. This encodes CASSQADPNTEAFF.

The gene calls are TRBV2 and TRBJ2-2, with TRBD2 as a possible D gene (6 bases). The CDR3 has 17 residues. Germline loops: CDR1 SNHLY, CDR2 FYNNEI. V was cut by 8 bases and J by 0 bases, with 19 bases left in between. In nucleotides, the CDR3 is TGTGCCAGCTCCCGCCCCGTAGCGGCCGCGAACACCGGGGAGCTGTTTTTT. This translates into CASSRPVAAANTGELFF.

This clonotype was recorded a few times. The chain combines TRBV7-9 with TRBJ2-2; maybe TRBD1 (5 bases). Germline lookup yields CDR1 SEHNR and CDR2 FQNEAQ (reference sequence). This CDR3 has 14 residues. Between the trimmed V and J ends, which lost 2 bases and 4 bases, there was a span of 8 bases. The CDR3 sequence is CASSLRQLTGELFF. The CDR3 region has the DNA TGTGCCAGCAGCTTAAGACAGCTCACCGGGGAGCTGTTTTTT.

The chain has TRBV6-6 and TRBJ1-1, with D possibly TRBD1 on 5 matching bases. V was cut by 0 bases and J by 5 bases, with 19 bases left in between. The CDR3 totals 17 residues. The germline CDR1 and CDR2 sequences are MNHNY and SVGAGI (reference sequence). The CDR3 DNA reads TGTGCCAGCAGTTACTCCTTTGACAGCTCTACTCGGACTGAAGCTTTCTTT. Its translation is CASSYSFDSSTRTEAFF.

The genes are TRBV28 and TRBJ2-3, with D perhaps assigned TRBD1 or TRBD2 (6 bases each). Per germline, CDR1 MDHEN and CDR2 SYDVKM. The CDR3 contains 18 residues. V was cut by 3 bases and J by 3 bases, with 22 bases left in between. The DNA of the CDR3 is TGTGCCAGCAGTTTCCCGCCTAGTTCGGGGGCCGGGACAGATACGCAGTATTTT. Its protein product is CASSFPPSSGAGTDTQYF.

This clonotype was detected only a few times. The chain joins TRBV6-6 to TRBJ2-6; a weak D match, TRBD1 (5 bases). The germline V gene encodes CDR1 MNHNY and CDR2 SVGAGI (reference sequence). The ends were cut back, 6 bases at V and 2 bases at J, with 23 bases in the middle. The CDR3 covers 19 residues. This chain's CDR3 is CASRGIQGAGFAGANVLTF. The CDR3, as DNA: TGTGCCAGCAGGGGAATTCAGGGCGCCGGTTTCGCTGGGGCCAACGTCCTGACTTTC.

The gene calls are TRBV20-1 and TRBJ1-1, with D perhaps TRBD1 (6 bases). CDR1 DFQATT and CDR2 SNEGSKA come from the germline V gene (reference sequence). The CDR3 spans 12 residues. The ends were cut back, 6 bases at V and 11 bases at J, with 19 bases in the middle. The CDR3, as DNA: TGCAGTGCCGTCGGAGGGGGGGTAGGGGCTTTCTTT. Its translation: CSAVGGGVGAFF.

This clonotype appeared a few times. Here the CDR3 DNA reads TGTGCCAGCAGCCTTCAACGGTACACTGAAGCTTTCTTT. This codes for CASSLQRYTEAFF. The chain joins TRBV14 to TRBJ1-1; the D is unclear. The V end lost 4 bases, the J end lost 3 bases, and 9 bases lay between the germline ends. CDR3 length: 13 amino acids. Germline V gives CDR1 SGHDN, CDR2 FVKESK.

The rearrangement uses TRBV14 and TRBJ1-2; D is possibly TRBD1 (6 bases). Trimming removed 4 bases at V and 3 bases at J, with 12 bases between. The CDR3 loop spans 14 amino acids. Germline CDR1 is SGHDN and CDR2 is FVKESK. CDR3 nucleotides: TGTGCCAGCAGCCCTGAACAGGGCTACTATGGCTACACCTTC. This translates into CASSPEQGYYGYTF.

The chain couples TRBV28 to TRBJ1-4, with D tentatively TRBD1 (6 bases). V was pared by 4 bases and J by 5 bases, with 23 bases between. This CDR3 has 18 residues. Germline V gene sequence: CDR1 MDHEN, CDR2 SYDVKM. The CDR3 DNA reads TGTGCCAGCAGTTCACCGGGACCTCACCCCCAGGGGAATGAAAAACTGTTTTTT. Its translation is CASSSPGPHPQGNEKLFF.

This clonotype showed up just a few times. The CDR3 spells CSASSLFTPTATNEKLFF. The CDR3 region has the DNA TGCAGTGCTAGCTCTTTATTCACCCCGACTGCAACTAATGAAAAACTGTTTTTT. The gene calls are TRBV20-1 and TRBJ1-4, with no clear D. V gave up 3 bases and J gave up 0 bases, with 20 bases separating them. The CDR3 runs 18 residues. Germline CDR1 DFQATT, CDR2 SNEGSKA (reference sequence).

Many counts were recorded for this clonotype. The J gene is TRBJ1-1, the V gene TRBV7-6; 7 nucleotides agree with TRBD1. Germline V gene lookup returns CDR1 SGHVS and CDR2 FNYEAQ. With 1 base clipped from V and 4 bases from J, the junction kept 0 bases outside the gene matches. The CDR3 loop spans 13 amino acids. The CDR3 sequence: CASSLDRGTEAFF. DNA for the CDR3: TGTGCCAGCAGCTTAGACAGGGGCACTGAAGCTTTCTTT.

V and J are TRBV2 and TRBJ1-1, with TRBD1 as a possible D gene (6 bases). Trimming stripped 5 bases from V and 1 base from J, with 14 bases between. The CDR3 is made up of 15 amino acids. Germline loops: CDR1 SNHLY, CDR2 FYNNEI. The CDR3 spells CASSLTGQQNTEAFF. The CDR3 DNA reads TGTGCCAGCAGTCTGACAGGTCAGCAGAACACTGAAGCTTTCTTT.

This clonotype came up a few times. The chain joins TRBV7-9 to TRBJ2-2; D uncertain. The germline V gene has CDR1 SEHNR and CDR2 FQNEAQ (reference sequence). This CDR3 comprises 15 residues. Trimming cost V 1 base and J 3 bases, with 9 bases left between them. The CDR3 region has the DNA TGTGCCAGCAGCTTAGGAAGAACAGACACCGGGGAGCTGTTTTTT. Protein sequence: CASSLGRTDTGELFF.

The V and J genes are TRBV15 and TRBJ2-3; TRBD2 matches at 7 bases. Trimming cost V 8 bases and J 0 bases; bases outside gene matches: 11. Looked up from germline, CDR1 is LNHNV and CDR2 is YYDKDF (reference sequence). There are 16 residues in the CDR3. This chain's CDR3 is CATRSTASGSTDTQYF. The CDR3 bases are TGTGCCACCCGCTCCACCGCTAGCGGAAGCACAGATACGCAGTATTTT.

This clonotype was observed a few times. The chain has TRBV15 and TRBJ2-5; D is unresolved. The V and J ends lost 4 bases and 5 bases respectively, with 14 bases between them. The germline gives CDR1 LNHNV, CDR2 YYDKDF (reference sequence). This CDR3 is 14 amino acids long. The CDR3 region is CATSNPRTRETQYF. In DNA, the CDR3 is TGTGCCACCAGCAACCCAAGGACCAGGGAGACCCAGTACTTC.

This clonotype appeared a few times. The chain is built from TRBV27 and TRBJ2-7, with D perhaps being TRBD1 or TRBD2 (5 bases each). Germline CDR1 reads MNHEY; CDR2 reads SMNVEV (reference sequence). Trimming left V 3 bases short and J 3 bases short, with 12 bases between. There are 14 residues in the CDR3. The DNA of the CDR3 is TGTGCCAGCAGTTTTGTCCCAGGGAGCTACGAGCAGTACTTC. Its protein is CASSFVPGSYEQYF.

This clonotype showed up just a few times. The rearrangement joins TRBV6-2 or TRBV6-3 to TRBJ2-2; D is perhaps TRBD1 (6 bases). Trimming removed 10 bases from V and 4 bases from J, with 13 bases in between. The CDR3 spans 13 residues. CDR1 is MNHEY, CDR2 SVGEGT, per germline. Here the CDR3 reads CANAQGRTGELFF. The CDR3 DNA follows: TGTGCCAACGCCCAGGGGCGCACCGGGGAGCTGTTTTTT.

This clonotype was counted only a few times. The chain uses TRBV12-3 or TRBV12-4 and TRBJ2-5, with D unresolved. There are 14 residues in the CDR3. The V gene lost 5 bases and the J gene lost 5 bases, with 15 bases spanning the gap. The CDR3 nucleotides are TGTGCCAGCAGTCCCTCCCCGAGGATTGAGACCCAGTACTTC. It codes for CASSPSPRIETQYF.

The rearrangement joins TRBV11-2 to TRBJ1-1; TRBD1 might be the D (6 bases). This CDR3 comprises 16 residues. Trimming stripped 5 bases from V and 1 base from J, with 17 bases between. Germline V lookup: CDR1 SGHAT, CDR2 FQNNGV. CDR3 bases: TGTGCCAGCAGCCCGGGGGGGCGCGGACCGAACACTGAAGCTTTCTTT. Amino acid sequence: CASSPGGRGPNTEAFF.